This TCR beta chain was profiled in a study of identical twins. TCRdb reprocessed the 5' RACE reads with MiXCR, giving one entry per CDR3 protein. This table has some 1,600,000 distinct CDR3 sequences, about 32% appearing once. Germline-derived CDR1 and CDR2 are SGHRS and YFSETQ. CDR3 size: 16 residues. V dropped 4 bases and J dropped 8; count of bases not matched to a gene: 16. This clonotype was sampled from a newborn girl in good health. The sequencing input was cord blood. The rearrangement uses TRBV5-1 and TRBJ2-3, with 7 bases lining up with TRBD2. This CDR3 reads CASSRAPARERGTQYF. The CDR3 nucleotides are TGCGCCAGCAGCCGGGCACCTGCGCGGGAGAGAGGTACGCAGTATTTT.